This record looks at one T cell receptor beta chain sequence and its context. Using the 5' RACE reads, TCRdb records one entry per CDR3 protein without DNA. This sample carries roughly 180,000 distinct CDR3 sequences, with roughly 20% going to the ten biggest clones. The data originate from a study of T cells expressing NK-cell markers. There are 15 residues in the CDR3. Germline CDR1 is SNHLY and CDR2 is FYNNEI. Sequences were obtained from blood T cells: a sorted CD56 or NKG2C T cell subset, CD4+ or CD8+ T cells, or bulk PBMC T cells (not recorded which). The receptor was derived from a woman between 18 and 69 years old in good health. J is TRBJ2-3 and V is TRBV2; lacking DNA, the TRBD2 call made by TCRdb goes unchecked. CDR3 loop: CASSGEGRRTDTQYF.